This T cell receptor (beta chain) was captured in a study of beta chain features in type 1 diabetes. What was sequenced were expressed TCRB transcripts, since all of the isolated RNA had been reverse transcribed. This table comes from immunoSEQ multiplex PCR, and its TCRdb copy is limited to in-frame clones, with some not included. The sample carries 85,000 to 110,000 clones, 28% recorded once. This clone was picked up many times. What it recognizes is unknown. Whole-study findings and limits: Researchers report that Type 1 diabetes patients had moderately but significantly shorter TCRB CDR3s across all four CD4+ subsets. Naive, central memory and Treg TCRB repertoires seemed to resemble each other more closely in patients than they did in healthy donors. Insertions at VDJ junctions were less frequent in type 1 diabetes patients. These patients also deleted more nucleotides at the same junctions.

The length of the CDR3 is 21 residues. The germline CDR1 and CDR2 sequences are LNHNV and YYDKDF (reference sequence). Trimming cost V 3 bases and J 0 bases; bases outside gene matches: 12. This chain joins TRBV15 and TRBJ2-1; 15 nucleotides align to TRBD2. The sequence came from a woman under 30 with type 1 diabetes. The sequenced sample was central memory CD4+ T cells from blood. The CDR3 is CATSREGRTSGRGSSYNEQFF. The CDR3 nucleotides read TGTGCCACCAGCAGGGAGGGAAGGACTAGCGGGAGGGGTAGCTCCTACAATGAGCAGTTCTTC.